This T cell receptor beta chain came from a study of response to subunit inactivated influenza vaccine (dated 2018 in TCRdb). Context from the whole study: Deep quantitative T cell receptor repertoire profiling was used in the study to track responses to a trivalent subunit inactivated influenza vaccine.

This clonotype has ten or more counts. It lacks a known antigen. No much larger clone exists at a distance of one base, and base qualities are not known. The library was produced with RT-PCR. The instrument was an Illumina HiSeq 2500. TCRdb reprocessing: public reads trimmed at Q25 with fastp, clones called with MiXCR, in-frame beta chains kept. Rows with one shared CDR3 protein collapse into an entry with the most common genes and DNA. This sample comprises 530,000 or so distinct CDR3 sequences, 14% of them detected only once. The top ten hold roughly 10% of the sample. Here is what the overall study found, with its caveats: The authors suggested that each seasonal influenza vaccination may recruit only a limited number of new T cells.

The CDR3 runs 14 residues from the cysteine to the phenylalanine. This entry keeps only the CDR3 DNA: 42 bases, framed from base 1. V loses 4 bases of germline sequence and J loses 1 base, and the interval between the two ends is 11 bases. CDR1 is given as SGHTA and CDR2 as FQGNSA, both from the germline V gene. This material consisted of PBMCs from blood, taken 11 to 12 days after vaccination. The rearrangement combines TRBV7-2 with TRBJ2-7; a weak D assignment points to TRBD1 (5 bases agree). The sequence came from a man aged 50-60 years who received an inactivated influenza vaccine. Donor details come from another sample of the same person, matched by shared clones. The nucleotides are TGTGCCAGCAGCTCAAATCGACAGTCCTACGAGCAGTACTTC. Translated, this gives CASSSNRQSYEQYF.